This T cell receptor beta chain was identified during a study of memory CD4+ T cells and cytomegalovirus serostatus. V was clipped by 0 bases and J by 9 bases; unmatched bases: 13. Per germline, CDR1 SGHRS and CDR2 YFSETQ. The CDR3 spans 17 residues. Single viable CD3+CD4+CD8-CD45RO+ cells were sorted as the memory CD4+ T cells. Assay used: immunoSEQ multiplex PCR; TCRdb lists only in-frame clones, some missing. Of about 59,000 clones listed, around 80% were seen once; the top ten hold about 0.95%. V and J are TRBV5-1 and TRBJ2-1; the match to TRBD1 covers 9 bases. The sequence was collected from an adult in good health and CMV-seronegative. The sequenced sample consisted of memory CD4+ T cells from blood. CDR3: CASSLDLLGQGAGEQFF. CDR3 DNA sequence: TGCGCCAGCAGCTTGGATCTTTTGGGACAGGGTGCGGGTGAGCAGTTCTTC.